The 9 T cell receptor beta chains below come from one sample, sequenced in a study of T cell responses to AZD1222 COVID-19 vaccine. Repertoires were generated with immunoSEQ multiplex PCR, while TCRdb's copy carries only in-frame clones and drops some. This repertoire shows around 200,000 clones, 85% to 95% found once; its top ten account for around 4.3%. This material consisted of peripheral blood, taken on day 0 of AZD1222 vaccination. These receptors were obtained from an adult in good health.

CDR3 in DNA: TGCGCCAGCAGCCAAGATGCCAGCGGTCCCTACAATGAGCAGTTCTTC. This gives the protein CASSQDASGPYNEQFF. The chain has TRBV4-1 and TRBJ2-1; TRBD2 might be the D (5 bases). Germline CDR1 reads MGHRA; CDR2 reads YSYEKL. This CDR3 is 16 amino acids long. The V end lost 0 bases, the J end lost 2 bases, and 11 bases lay between the germline ends.

CDR3 nucleotides: TGTGCCAGCTCACCAAGCAGGGGCTACACCTTC. Protein product: CASSPSRGYTF. The chain has TRBV18 and TRBJ1-2; D is unclear. This CDR3 spans 11 amino acids. The V gene's germline CDR1 is KGHSH and CDR2 LQKENI. V was cut by 2 bases and J by 8 bases, with 6 bases left in between. The full variable domain, its missing parts supplied by reference TRBV18 and TRBJ1-2, is NAGVMQNPRHLVRRRGQEARLRCSPMKGHSHVYWYRQLPEEGLKFMVYLQKENIIDESGMPKERFSAEFPKEGPSILRIQQVVRGDSAAYFCASSPSRGYTFGSGTRLTVV.

This clone was observed a few times. J is TRBJ1-2 and V is TRBV7-9, with D perhaps matching TRBD1 (6 bases). The CDR3 extends over 15 amino acids. Germline CDR1 and CDR2: SEHNR and FQNEAQ (reference sequence). V lost 5 bases and J lost 4, with 17 bases in between. This chain's CDR3 is CASSAQDRQAYGYTF. The DNA of the CDR3 is TGTGCCAGCAGCGCCCAAGATCGACAGGCCTATGGCTACACCTTC.

J is TRBJ2-1 and V is TRBV3-1 (or the pseudogene TRBV3-2); 7 nucleotides match TRBD2. The ends lost 3 bases at V and 7 bases at J; junction bases unmatched: 6. The CDR3 runs to 14 residues. Germline CDR1 is LGHDT and CDR2 is YNNKEL (reference sequence). The CDR3 DNA follows: TGTGCCAGCAGCCAGGGCGGGAGTCGAAATGAGCAGTTCTTC. It translates to CASSQGGSRNEQFF.

The rearrangement links TRBV19 to TRBJ2-1; 12 positions agree with TRBD2. V lost 3 bases to trimming and J lost 9 bases; unmatched junction nucleotides: 3. CDR3 length: 14 residues. Germline-derived CDR1 and CDR2 are LNHDA and SQIVND (reference sequence). The CDR3 DNA follows: TGTGCCAGTAGTATGGCTAGCGGGGGGGCTGAGCAGTTCTTC. Protein: CASSMASGGAEQFF.

The V and J genes are TRBV5-1 and TRBJ2-3, with D maybe TRBD1 (5 bases). The CDR3 spans 16 residues. CDR1 and CDR2 from the germline V gene are SGHRS and YFSETQ. Deletions cut 4 bases from V and 2 bases from J, with 17 bases between. The CDR3 here is CASSPSSVRVTDTQYF. The DNA of the CDR3 is TGCGCCAGCAGCCCCTCCTCGGTCAGGGTCACAGATACGCAGTATTTT.

The rearrangement joins TRBV5-1 to TRBJ2-5; 11 bases match TRBD2. The V segment lost 3 bases and the J segment 5 bases; nucleotides outside the gene matches: 3. Germline CDR1 SGHRS, CDR2 YFSETQ. CDR3 length equals 14 residues. The CDR3 bases are TGCGCCAGCAGCTCCGCTAGCGGGGGGGAGACCCAGTACTTC. This codes for CASSSASGGETQYF.

This clone was found a few times. Written as DNA, the CDR3 is TGCGCCAGCAGCTTCCAGGGTAGGCACGAGCAGTACTTC. Encoded protein: CASSFQGRHEQYF. The V and J genes are TRBV5-1 and TRBJ2-7; possibly TRBD1 for D (5 bases). V was trimmed by 2 bases and J by 5 bases, leaving 11 bases between them. Germline V lookup: CDR1 SGHRS, CDR2 YFSETQ. The CDR3 runs to 13 residues.

The chain joins TRBV11-2 to TRBJ2-3, with D possibly being TRBD2 (5 bases). Germline CDR1 and CDR2: SGHAT and FQNNGV. Trimming pared 5 bases from V and 9 bases from J, leaving 9 bases between. The CDR3 consists of 11 residues. This CDR3 reads CASSPEGTQYF. The CDR3 DNA sequence: TGTGCCAGCAGCCCTGAGGGCACGCAGTATTTT.